The T cell receptor (beta chain) described here comes from a study of blood T cells in healthy people across ages. Study findings and constraints: Nothing was known about donor CMV status, and this possibly confounded expanded clonotype changes. Fewer expanded clones and more diversity marked long-lived versus aged donors.

In germline, CDR1 is MGHRA, CDR2 YSYEKL. The CDR3 consists of 14 residues. V dropped 2 bases and J dropped 0 bases, with 8 bases sitting between them. The donors, healthy Caucasians from Russia, were aged roughly 6 to 90. Approximately 9.2 milliliters was the volume of peripheral blood drawn from each donor. Primers used in a second PCR of roughly 6 to 11 cycles were a sample-barcoded 5' primer and a J-beta primer mix. TCRdb fed the 5' RACE reads into MiXCR, producing one record per CDR3 protein. The data hold some 1,500,000 distinct CDR3 sequences, with approximately 43% observed a single time. A note on this clonotype: Its specificity is not known.

The rearrangement joins TRBV4-1 to TRBJ2-7; tentative D call: TRBD1 (5 bases). Specimen: blood. The source of this sequence is a woman between 18 and 29 years old in good health. CDR3 protein: CASSQSRDSYEQYF. CDR3 bases: TGCGCCAGCAGCCAAAGCAGGGACTCCTACGAGCAGTACTTC.